This entry concerns a single TCR beta chain. No antigen is known for it. Total RNA amounting to around 450 ng was the source from which TCR beta cDNA was made with a constant-region primer. For TCR beta, libraries were produced by three nested multiplex PCR rounds using slightly modified ARM-PCR. Using its own MiXCR run on the multiplex PCR reads, TCRdb lists one record per CDR3 protein. The sample consists of 310,000 or so distinct CDR3 sequences, less than 70% of them appearing once. The data originate from a study of tumor-infiltrating lymphocytes in primary liver carcinoma. Broader study findings: The difference in top-250-clone fraction between tumors and blood was significant, favoring tumors (p = 0.039).

RNA isolated from unsorted whole blood supplied the blood RNA, with germline DNA also extracted. Source material: peripheral blood. The receptor was derived from a man aged 40-50 years with primary liver carcinoma and hepatitis B virus infection.

CDR3 DNA: TGTGCCAGCAGCTCGGCGGGACAGGGAAGTCCCGGGGAGCTGTTTTTT. Its translation is CASSSAGQGSPGELFF. The chain combines TRBV5-4 with TRBJ2-2; 9 bases are shared with TRBD1. V was clipped by 3 bases and J by 6 bases; unmatched bases: 9. The germline gives CDR1 SGHNT, CDR2 YYREEE (reference sequence). CDR3 length: 16 residues.